The text below deals with one T cell receptor (beta chain). Its antigen is unidentified. These data come from a study of T cell responses to AZD1222 COVID-19 vaccine. The study's findings and limits: There were mostly white British donors and more females than males, and clonal diversity was possibly underestimated.

Profiled with immunoSEQ multiplex PCR; TCRdb holds only in-frame clones, not every one. The repertoire holds some 140,000 clones, with about 82% as singletons. Trimming removed 2 bases at V and 5 bases at J, with 3 bases between. This CDR3 has 11 amino acids. Germline CDR1 MGHDK, CDR2 SYGVNS. This TCR derives from an adult who received the MenACWY meningococcal vaccine as a control. The rearrangement uses TRBV25-1 and TRBJ1-2; D gene uncertain. The source material was peripheral blood, sampled 28 days after the second dose of the MenACWY control vaccine. CDR3: CASSEDYGYTF. CDR3 DNA sequence: TGTGCCAGCAGTGAAGATTATGGCTACACCTTC.